The present TCR beta chain was sequenced within a study of blood T cell repertoires in COVID-19. Study as a whole: Sources were T cells, B-cell-depleted T cells, or PBMCs; the material itself was cDNA or gDNA.

CDR3 size: 14 residues. The J segment lost 5 bases and the V segment lost 4 bases, leaving 2 bases of the junction unmatched. Germline V gene data show CDR1 as SGHRS and CDR2 as YFSETQ. TCRdb's copy holds only in-frame clones and misses some; the assay was immunoSEQ multiplex PCR. Of 270,000 or so clones in the sample, around 86% were seen once. The rearrangement joins TRBV5-1 to TRBJ1-4, with TRBD1 identical over 10 bases. The clonotype originates from a woman aged 40 to 49 who had recovered from COVID-19. Specimen: peripheral blood. The CDR3, as DNA: TGCGCCAGCAGCCAGGGACAGGGGAATGAAAAACTGTTTTTT. This encodes CASSQGQGNEKLFF. Full variable domain (rest looked up from reference TRBV5-1 and TRBJ1-4): KAGVTQTPRYLIKTRGQQVTLSCSPISGHRSVSWYQQTPGQGLQFLFEYFSETQRNKGNFPGRFSGRQFSNSRSEMNVSTLELGDSALYLCASSQGQGNEKLFFGSGTQLSVL.